This T cell receptor beta chain is from a study of blood T cell repertoires in COVID-19 (dated by TCRdb to between 2020 and 2021). Describing the broader study: Collaborator samples came from the United States, Italy and Spain and covered acute and convalescent phases of COVID-19. Where available, HLA class I and class II types were obtained from metadata supplied by the sample provider rather than from assay-based typing. The prospective study material was composed of cDNA or gDNA derived from T cells, B-cell-depleted T cells, or PBMCs. A freely available public database, intended as a resource for researchers studying the immune response to SARS-CoV-2, is where the repertoires were released. The samples were drawn from the first 160 participants of the ongoing ImmuneRACE study and from 1,200 or so subjects provided by 6 global collaborators. Nearly every sample came with metadata listing a de-identified subject ID, COVID-19 status, age in years and sex. The dataset comprised deeply sampled blood TCRbeta repertoires from subjects exposed to, actively infected with, or recovered from COVID-19.

TCRbeta CDR3 regions were amplified from genomic DNA by means of the immunoSEQ Assay, a bias-controlled multiplex PCR. As for the original processing: Nucleated cell counts per sample were estimated from amplification of reference gene primers within the assay. To quantify the absolute abundance of each unique TCRbeta CDR3 rearrangement, sequence reads were collapsed and filtered. For each sample, productive Simpson clonality was calculated as the square root of Simpson's diversity index over productive rearrangements. TCRdb's version of the immuneACCESS table is confined to in-frame rearrangements and falls short of the full clone set. An unresolved V gene accounts for under half of the shortfall where checked; the remainder is of unknown origin. V and J calls and clone size follow that table, whereas D and trimming were derived from the DNA. The sample table shows more than 400,000 clones, and less than 95% are seen once. About 0.6% of the sample is in the top ten clones.

As for this clone: The antigen it binds to is not known. The record has no base qualities; no much larger clone is one base away.

Participants in the prospective study were aged roughly 18 to 95 years, lived in under 30 United States geographic areas, and enrolled through a virtual design. In the prospective study, participants were assigned to cohorts based on the clinical history participants reported in a screening survey and a study questionnaire. Recovered participants in ImmuneRACE Cohort 3 were defined by two consecutive negative NP/OP PCR tests, clearance by a healthcare professional, or resolution of symptoms. In the prospective study, whole blood, serum and a nasopharyngeal or oropharyngeal swab were collected from each participant by mobile phlebotomists. Over an approximately 2-month period, participants in the prospective study had the option of providing additional blood draws and questionnaires. Prospective study blood samples were shipped either frozen or at room temperature before DNA extraction. CDR1 GTSNPN and CDR2 SVGIG are derived from the germline V gene (reference sequence). The CDR3 measures 14 amino acids from cysteine to phenylalanine. Just CDR3 DNA is preserved here, 42 bases in frame from base 1. V and J are trimmed by 3 bases and 1 base, and the gene matches miss 5 bases of the junction.

Summary of the overall study and its limitations: The amount of clinical and demographic metadata varied by source and participant and was provided uncurated.

This clonotype was obtained from a man in his late teens or twenties who had recovered from COVID-19. The rearrangement combines TRBV30 with TRBJ1-1, with 7 bases aligning to TRBD1. Sequenced input: PBMCs or T cells enriched from blood (not recorded which). The CDR3 here reads CAWRGDRRNTEAFF. In nucleotide form, the sequence is TGTGCCTGGAGGGGGGACAGAAGGAACACTGAAGCTTTCTTT. The full variable domain, with segments outside the CDR3 supplied by the reference TRBV30 and TRBJ1-1 proteins, appears as SQTIHQWPATLVQPVGSPLSLECTVEGTSNPNLYWYRQAAGRGLQLLFYSVGIGQISSEVPQNLSASRPQDRQFILSSKKLLLSDSGFYLCAWRGDRRNTEAFFGQGTRLTVV.